This T cell receptor beta chain was profiled in a study of beta chain features in type 1 diabetes. Whole-study context: Regarding age, gender and cell yields, patients proved similar to healthy donors. The study's findings and limits: Significant though moderate, a shortening of TCRB CDR3s appeared in all four CD4+ subsets of Type 1 diabetes patients. TCRB repertoires of naive, central memory and Treg cells appeared more similar among patients than among healthy donors.

This clone was counted between two and nine times. The antigen remains undetermined. As every portion of the isolated RNA was reverse transcribed, the sequencing read expressed TCRB transcripts. Here immunoSEQ multiplex PCR was the method, and the copy in TCRdb shows in-frame clones only, minus some. The sample consists of 600,000 to 700,000 clones, 9.5% to 15% of them appearing once. The CDR3 runs 15 residues. The germline CDR1 and CDR2 sequences are SEHNR and FQNEAQ (reference sequence). With 5 bases clipped from V and 7 bases from J, the junction kept 9 bases outside the gene matches. The clonotype comes from a man aged 25-45 years with type 1 diabetes. Input material: naive CD4+ T cells from blood. The V gene is TRBV7-9, the J gene TRBJ2-4; 9 bases agree with TRBD2. The CDR3 loop is CASSPELAGRNIQYF. In DNA, the CDR3 is TGTGCCAGCAGCCCAGAACTAGCGGGTCGGAACATTCAGTACTTC.